The 12 T cell receptor beta chains given below trace back to one sample, sequenced in a study of cytomegalovirus exposure and HLA in healthy donors. Profiled with immunoSEQ multiplex PCR; TCRdb holds only in-frame clones, not every one. The sample consists of 150,000 to 200,000 clones, approximately 83% of them appearing once. Input material: PBMCs. These receptors were collected from a woman aged 18 to 35 in good health and CMV-seropositive.

The chain employs TRBV7-3 and TRBJ1-6; D gene uncertain. Germline V lookup: CDR1 SGHTA, CDR2 FQGTGA. V lost 6 bases to trimming and J lost 3 bases, with 9 bases between them. The CDR3 covers 14 residues. CDR3 in DNA: TGTGCCAGCAGTCGGACTGTCTATAATTCACCCCTCCACTTT. This codes for CASSRTVYNSPLHF.

The CDR3 DNA reads TGTGCCATCAGTGAAAGAGCGGGCACCTACAATGAGCAGTTCTTC. Amino acids: CAISERAGTYNEQFF. The chain is built from TRBV10-3 and TRBJ2-1, with D possibly TRBD2 on 6 matching bases. Germline loops: CDR1 ENHRY, CDR2 SYGVKD. Trimming removed 3 bases at V and 2 bases at J, with 11 bases between. There are 15 residues in the CDR3.

The V gene is TRBV19, the J gene TRBJ1-2; D gene uncertain. Per the germline V gene, CDR1 is LNHDA and CDR2 is SQIVND (reference sequence). Trimming stripped 1 base from V and 8 bases from J, with 5 bases between. CDR3 size: 11 residues. CDR3 region: CASSIAEGYTF. Here the CDR3 DNA reads TGTGCCAGTAGTATAGCTGAGGGCTACACCTTC.

V and J are TRBV29-1 and TRBJ1-2; 9 nucleotides agree with TRBD1. Germline lookup yields CDR1 SQVTM and CDR2 ANQGSEA. V shed 5 bases, J shed 2 bases, and the junction held 3 bases outside the gene matches. This CDR3 is built from 13 residues. DNA for the CDR3: TGCAGCGTTTGGACAGGGGCGAACTATGGCTACACCTTC. It encodes CSVWTGANYGYTF.

This clone has just one count. This chain joins TRBV5-1 and TRBJ2-2; D possibly corresponds to TRBD1 (5 bases). The CDR3 totals 15 residues. Germline CDR1 and CDR2: SGHRS and YFSETQ. V shed 4 bases and J shed 7 bases, with 17 bases lying between them. The CDR3 bases are TGCGCCAGCAGCGCAAAACCCTCAGGGTACGGGGAGCTGTTTTTT. Translated, it gives CASSAKPSGYGELFF.

The chain uses TRBV7-2 and TRBJ2-7; D call uncertain. Trimming took 3 bases from V and 7 from J, leaving 13 bases between them. CDR3 size: 13 residues. Germline CDR1 is SGHTA and CDR2 is FQGNSA. The CDR3 nucleotides read TGTGCCAGCAGCTTCTTCCCCTCCCTAGAGCAGTACTTC. It specifies CASSFFPSLEQYF.

The chain joins TRBV6-5 to TRBJ1-4; 10 positions agree with TRBD1. CDR1 MNHEY and CDR2 SVGAGI come from the germline V gene. V lost 0 bases, J lost 5 bases, and 0 bases stayed unmatched. This CDR3 contains 15 residues. DNA for the CDR3: TGTGCCAGCAGTTACTCGACAGGGGGCAATGAAAAACTGTTTTTT. Translation gives CASSYSTGGNEKLFF.

Details on this clone: This same CDR3 is encoded by further DNA sequences in the sample. The V gene is TRBV9, the J gene TRBJ2-1; 8 bases match TRBD2. This CDR3 has 19 residues. Germline CDR1 is SGDLS and CDR2 is YYNGEE. V trimming: 3 bases; J trimming: 0 bases; junction bases outside the gene matches: 14. The CDR3 sequence is CASSGARGGRSSSYNEQFF. The DNA for the CDR3 is TGTGCCAGCAGCGGGGCTCGGGGGGGCCGATCCTCCTCCTACAATGAGCAGTTCTTC. Combining the CDR3 with reference TRBV9 and TRBJ2-1 gives the whole variable domain DSGVTQTPKHLITATGQRVTLRCSPRSGDLSVYWYQQSLDQGLQFLIQYYNGEERAKGNILERFSAQQFPDLHSELNLSSLELGDSALYFCASSGARGGRSSSYNEQFFGPGTRLTVL.

The CDR3 DNA is TGTGCCAGCAGCGCCGGGGAGACCTCCTACAATGAGCAGTTCTTC. Encoded protein: CASSAGETSYNEQFF. The chain combines TRBV7-7 with TRBJ2-1; tentatively, D is TRBD2 (5 bases). This CDR3 is built from 15 residues. Trimming removed 5 bases at V and 0 bases at J, with 11 bases between. Germline loops: CDR1 SSHAT, CDR2 FNYEAQ (reference sequence).

This chain joins TRBV5-1 and TRBJ2-1; TRBD1 matches at 9 bases. V gave up 0 bases and J gave up 8 bases; unmatched junction bases: 9. This CDR3 is built from 16 residues. Germline CDR1 reads SGHRS; CDR2 reads YFSETQ. CDR3 nucleotides: TGCGCCAGCAGCTTGGGTGGGACAGGGTATGGGTATGAGCAGTTCTTC. This encodes CASSLGGTGYGYEQFF.

V gene TRBV10-3 combines with J gene TRBJ1-1; D unresolved. The length of the CDR3 is 13 residues. Per the germline V gene, CDR1 is ENHRY and CDR2 is SYGVKD. The V end was cut by 1 base, the J end by 6 bases, with 9 bases between. This chain's CDR3 is CAISEWAGAEAFF. DNA of the CDR3: TGTGCCATCAGTGAGTGGGCAGGCGCTGAAGCTTTCTTT.

The CDR3 DNA sequence: TGTGCCAGCAGTGATTGGGGGGAAGGTTCTCGGGATCAGCCCCAGCATTTT. It translates to CASSDWGEGSRDQPQHF. J is TRBJ1-5 and V is TRBV6-1, with TRBD1 as a possible D gene (5 bases). Germline V CDR1 and CDR2: MNHNS, SASEGT. V was shortened by 3 bases and J by 5 bases, with 20 bases between the two germline ends. CDR3 length equals 17 residues.